A selection of T cell receptor beta chains follows, all from one sample in a study of beta chain features in type 1 diabetes. Measured with immunoSEQ multiplex PCR; TCRdb has only the in-frame clones, and not every one. The sample yields over 600,000 clones, roughly 12% seen once. The sample consisted of naive CD4+ T cells from blood. The receptors come from a man aged 30 to 39 with type 1 diabetes. Each CDR3 is given without its conserved first and last residue.

j_gene: TRBJ2-2
v_gene: TRBV6-5
CDR3aa: ASSLRGEDAGELF

j_gene: TRBJ1-2
v_gene: TRBV7-2
CDR3aa: ASSLEKQGRYT

j_gene: TRBJ2-7
v_gene: TRBV30
CDR3aa: AWSTGRRSEQY

j_gene: TRBJ2-7
v_gene: TRBV7-9
CDR3aa: ASSPGQVISYEQY

j_gene: TRBJ2-7
v_gene: TRBV2
CDR3aa: AITQDPNSYEQY

j_gene: TRBJ1-6
v_gene: TRBV10-3
CDR3aa: AISDLGQGNSPLH

j_gene: TRBJ2-7
v_gene: TRBV7-9
CDR3aa: ASSLRQGSGEQY

j_gene: TRBJ2-7
v_gene: TRBV30
CDR3aa: AWKTSVYEQY

j_gene: TRBJ2-1
v_gene: TRBV11-2
CDR3aa: ASSQAPNEQF

j_gene: TRBJ2-3
v_gene: TRBV5-1
CDR3aa: ASSRDRDTDTQY

j_gene: TRBJ2-7
v_gene: TRBV6-5
CDR3aa: ATGSGGSSYEQY

j_gene: TRBJ2-5
v_gene: TRBV7-9
CDR3aa: ASTAQQETQY

j_gene: TRBJ1-5
v_gene: TRBV18
CDR3aa: ASARGVAEQPQH

j_gene: TRBJ2-6
v_gene: TRBV19
CDR3aa: ASSLMSSGANVLT

j_gene: TRBJ2-5
v_gene: TRBV7-2
CDR3aa: ASSKQGNQETQY

j_gene: TRBJ2-2
v_gene: TRBV4-1
CDR3aa: ASTRDRVRTGELF

j_gene: TRBJ2-7
v_gene: TRBV5-1
CDR3aa: ASSLASAGTISYEQY

j_gene: TRBJ2-3
v_gene: TRBV4-2
CDR3aa: ASSRSSSGSTDTQY

j_gene: TRBJ1-4
v_gene: TRBV5-1
CDR3aa: ASSLNRWLNEKLF

j_gene: TRBJ2-5
v_gene: TRBV4-3
CDR3aa: ASSQGASLGQGGSETQY